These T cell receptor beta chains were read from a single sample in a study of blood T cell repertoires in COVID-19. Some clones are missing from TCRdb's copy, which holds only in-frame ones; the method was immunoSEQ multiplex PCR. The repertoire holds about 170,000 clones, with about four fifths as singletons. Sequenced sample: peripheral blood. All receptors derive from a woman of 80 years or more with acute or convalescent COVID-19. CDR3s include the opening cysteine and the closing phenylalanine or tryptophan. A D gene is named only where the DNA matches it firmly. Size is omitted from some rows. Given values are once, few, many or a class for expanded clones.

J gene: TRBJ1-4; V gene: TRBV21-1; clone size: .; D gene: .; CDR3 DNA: TGTGCCAGCAGCAAAGGTTTATCGACTAATGAAAAACTGTTTTTT; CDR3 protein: CASSKGLSTNEKLFF
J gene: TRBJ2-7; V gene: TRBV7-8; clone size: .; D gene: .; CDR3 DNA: TGTGCCAGCAGCATAGGACTTTACGAGCAGTACTTC; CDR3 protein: CASSIGLYEQYF
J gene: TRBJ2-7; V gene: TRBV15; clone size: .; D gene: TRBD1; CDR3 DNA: TGTGCCACCAGCTCAGCGCGGGGACAGGGGGCCTACGAGCAGTACTTC; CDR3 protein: CATSSARGQGAYEQYF
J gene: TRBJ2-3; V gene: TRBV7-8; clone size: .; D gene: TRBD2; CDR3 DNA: TGTGCCAGCAGCTTGCGCGGGACTAGCGGAGCCACAGATACGCAGTATTTT; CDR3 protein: CASSLRGTSGATDTQYF
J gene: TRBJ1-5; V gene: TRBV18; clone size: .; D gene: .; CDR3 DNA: TGTGCCAGCTCCCTCAGTGACAACAATCAGCCCCAGCATTTT; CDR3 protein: CASSLSDNNQPQHF
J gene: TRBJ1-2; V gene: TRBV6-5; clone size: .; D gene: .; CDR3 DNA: TGTGCCAGCAGAACGGGGGATCTCTCCGGCTACACCTTC; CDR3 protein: CASRTGDLSGYTF
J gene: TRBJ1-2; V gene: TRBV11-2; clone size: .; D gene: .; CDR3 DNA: TGTGCCAGCAGCTTATCTAACCAATTTAACTATGGCTACACCTTC; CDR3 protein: CASSLSNQFNYGYTF
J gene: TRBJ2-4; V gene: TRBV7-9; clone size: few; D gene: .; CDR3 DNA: TGTGCCAGCAGCCCGGACTGGAAGGGCATTCAGTACTTC; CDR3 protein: CASSPDWKGIQYF
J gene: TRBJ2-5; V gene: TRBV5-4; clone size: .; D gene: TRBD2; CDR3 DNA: TGTGCCAGCAGCTGGGGACTAGCGGAGGGGACCCGGGAGACCCAGTACTTC; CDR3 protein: CASSWGLAEGTRETQYF
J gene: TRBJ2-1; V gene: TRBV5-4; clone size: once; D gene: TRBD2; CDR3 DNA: TGTGCCAGCAGCTTAAAAGGGAGGGACGATGAGCAGTTCTTC; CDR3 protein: CASSLKGRDDEQFF